This TCR beta chain emerged from a study of blood T cells in healthy people across ages. A second roughly 6 to 11 cycle PCR used barcoded and J-beta primers. TCRdb analysed the 5' RACE reads with MiXCR anew, one entry per CDR3 protein. In the table there are over 1.5 million distinct CDR3 sequences, just under 50% of which are singletons. Ranging in age from roughly 6 to 100, the donors were healthy Caucasian individuals from Russia. Extracted total RNA amounted to at least 5 micrograms for each sample. Turning to this clonotype: The antigen is unknown.

Study conclusions and caveats: Age advanced and TCR beta diversity per million T cells fell, roughly linearly.

The CDR3 length is 15 residues. V lost 5 bases and J 2 bases, leaving 15 bases between the germline ends. Sequencing was carried out using blood. The receptor's source is a woman between 40 and 50 years old in good health. V usage is TRBV12-3 or TRBV12-4 and J usage is TRBJ1-1, with D possibly being TRBD1 (5 bases). This CDR3 reads CASSPGTDKNTEAFF. Here the CDR3 DNA reads TGTGCCAGCAGTCCCGGGACGGATAAAAACACTGAAGCTTTCTTT.